This T cell receptor delta chain derives from a study of DNA immune sequencing with unique molecular identifiers (TCRdb year 2020). Context from the whole study: Immunomagnetic cell separation was used to enrich gammadelta T cells from buffy coats, and the genomic DNA of the enriched gammadelta T cells was sequenced. In the comparison of enriched versus non-enriched samples, approximately 110 ng of enriched gammadelta T-cell DNA and around 1 ug of non-enriched PBMC DNA were sequenced. An ultrasensitive DNA-based TRD repertoire sequencing method using PCR-introduced unique molecular identifiers was developed and validated in the study. The method was validated on synthetic reference molecules and on blood samples from healthy individuals. Fluorescence-activated cell sorting was used to enrich gammadelta T cells from the PBMC of about ten healthy people. All donors were healthy individuals, and ten of the donors were profiled using sorted gammadelta T cells from peripheral blood. Overall study outcomes, separate from this receptor: Among clonotypes from healthy donors, the most common TRD rearrangement was TRDV2 paired with TRDJ1. The primer-based approach cannot detect novel TRD sequences that are not targeted by the primers. TRD repertoire diversity differed among healthy donors, and several donors were highly oligoclonal, with the top 5 clonotypes making up more than half of productive molecules.

The library was obtained by multiplex PCR. A 32-plex assay, with primers for all 8 TRDV and 4 TRDJ genes spanning the CDR3, was used to amplify the genomic DNA. A 12-nucleotide UMI was introduced during approximately 3 barcoding PCR cycles, after which a second PCR was performed with Illumina adapter primers. AMPure XP beads were used to purify the libraries, and library quality was checked on a Fragment Analyzer using the HS NGS Fragment kit. Sequencing used an Illumina MiniSeq mid-output kit with approximately 22% PhiX and 150 cycles of paired-end reads. The paper's data handling went like this. MIGEC version 1.2.9 was used to process the reads, grouping the reads by UMI and building error-corrected consensus sequences. For post-processing, modified scripts from VDJtools version 1.2.1 were used together with the tcR R package. With CATT, TCRdb called clones again from the public reads; duplicate DNA rows were later joined. These V and J calls are TCRdb output, not the study's own analysis. Recorded for this sample are roughly 730 delta-chain clones; about 9.8% of them occurred a single time. 50% of the sample rests with the top ten.

By how much of the sample it makes up, this clone is large (0.1 to 1%). The antigen this receptor binds is unknown. No base quality information exists; no much larger clone differs at one position. In the same sample, other DNA sequences code for this CDR3. Measured from the cysteine to the phenylalanine, the CDR3 is 16 residues long. Only the CDR3 part of the read is kept: 48 bases, read in frame from the first base. Germline trimming: 0 bases from V, 2 bases from J; junction bases outside gene matches: 7. CDR1 and CDR2 were assigned from the germline V gene as GEAIGNYY and EKD. Sequencing used gamma-delta T cells from PBMCs. The chain joins TRDV2 to TRDJ1, and 8 bases in between align with TRDD3. The clonotype comes from a human donor in good health. In nucleotides, the sequence is TGTGCCTGTGACACCGTTGGGGATACACGAACCGATAAACTCATCTTT. Translated, this is CACDTVGDTRTDKLIF.